This entry lists 6 T cell receptor beta chains sequenced from one sample in a study of blood T cell repertoires in COVID-19. Profiled with immunoSEQ multiplex PCR; TCRdb holds only in-frame clones, not every one. The sample holds fewer than 350,000 clones, roughly 87% seen once. Source material: peripheral blood. The source of these receptors is a man younger than 30 with active or convalescent COVID-19.

This clone appeared a single time. This sequence joins TRBV3-1 (or the pseudogene TRBV3-2) and TRBJ2-3; 12 bases agree with TRBD2. The CDR3 consists of 16 residues. V shed 2 bases and J 2 bases; nucleotides not matched to a gene: 2. Germline-derived CDR1 and CDR2 are LGHDT and YNNKEL (reference sequence). CDR3 nucleotides: TGTGCCAGCAGCCAAACTAGCGGGGGGTCCACAGATACGCAGTATTTT. Its translation: CASSQTSGGSTDTQYF.

The chain couples TRBV6-5 to TRBJ1-1; D ambiguous. Looked up from germline, CDR1 is MNHEY and CDR2 is SVGAGI. The CDR3 runs 13 residues. The ends were cut back, 6 bases at V and 1 base at J, with 9 bases in the middle. The CDR3 coding sequence is TGTGCCAGCAGCATCCGCAGGAACACTGAAGCTTTCTTT. As protein: CASSIRRNTEAFF.

The chain joins TRBV11-2 to TRBJ2-2, with 9 bases lining up with TRBD2. Germline values: CDR1 SGHAT, CDR2 FQNNGV. Trimming cost V 1 base and J 5 bases; bases outside gene matches: 5. The CDR3 extends over 16 amino acids. DNA for the CDR3: TGTGCCAGCAGCTTAGTTGCGGGGGGGCCGACCGGGGAGCTGTTTTTT. Encoded protein: CASSLVAGGPTGELFF. The whole variable domain, filled in from reference TRBV11-2 and TRBJ2-2, reads EAGVAQSPRYKIIEKRQSVAFWCNPISGHATLYWYQQILGQGPKLLIQFQNNGVVDDSQLPKDRFSAERLKGVDSTLKIQPAKLEDSAVYLCASSLVAGGPTGELFFGEGSRLTVL.

The chain recombines TRBV3-1 (or the pseudogene TRBV3-2) with TRBJ1-2; 8 nucleotides match TRBD1. Germline loops: CDR1 LGHDT, CDR2 YNNKEL (reference sequence). This CDR3 contains 16 residues. V was clipped by 1 base and J by 1 base; unmatched bases: 5. CDR3 sequence (DNA): TGTGCCAGCAGCCAAGCCTGGACAGGGAATAACTATGGCTACACCTTC. It is translated as CASSQAWTGNNYGYTF.

The V gene is TRBV6-1, the J gene TRBJ1-2, with D possibly matching TRBD1 (5 bases). This CDR3 comprises 19 residues. Germline values: CDR1 MNHNS, CDR2 SASEGT. V was trimmed by 4 bases and J by 5 bases, leaving 29 bases between them. The CDR3 DNA sequence: TGTGCCAGCAGTGCCAGACCCGGGCCTTTCGACAGACCGTTGTATGGCTACACCTTC. Translated: CASSARPGPFDRPLYGYTF.

The rearrangement joins TRBV18 to TRBJ1-2, with 12 bases aligning to TRBD1. V lost 5 bases to trimming and J lost 6 bases; unmatched junction nucleotides: 16. CDR1 is KGHSH, CDR2 LQKENI, per germline. This CDR3 has 18 residues. The chain's CDR3 is CASSSGTGGVLFFNGYTF. The CDR3, as DNA: TGTGCCAGCTCATCCGGGACAGGGGGCGTTCTTTTTTTTAATGGCTACACCTTC.